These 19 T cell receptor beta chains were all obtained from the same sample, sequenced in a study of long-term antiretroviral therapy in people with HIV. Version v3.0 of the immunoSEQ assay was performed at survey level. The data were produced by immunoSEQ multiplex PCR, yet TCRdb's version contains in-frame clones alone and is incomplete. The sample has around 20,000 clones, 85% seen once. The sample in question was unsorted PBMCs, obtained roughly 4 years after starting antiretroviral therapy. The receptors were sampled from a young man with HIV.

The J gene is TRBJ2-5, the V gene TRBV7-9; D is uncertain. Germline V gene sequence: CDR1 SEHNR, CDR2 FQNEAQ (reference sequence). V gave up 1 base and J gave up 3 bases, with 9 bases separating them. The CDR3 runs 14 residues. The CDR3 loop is CASSLVLFEETQYF. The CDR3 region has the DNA TGTGCCAGCAGCTTAGTTCTCTTTGAAGAGACCCAGTACTTC.

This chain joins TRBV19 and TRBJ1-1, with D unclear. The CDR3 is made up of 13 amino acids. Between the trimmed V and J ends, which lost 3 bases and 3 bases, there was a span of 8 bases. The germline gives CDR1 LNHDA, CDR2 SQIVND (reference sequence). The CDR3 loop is CASSMRPDTEAFF. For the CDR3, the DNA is TGTGCCAGTAGTATGAGGCCAGACACTGAAGCTTTCTTT.

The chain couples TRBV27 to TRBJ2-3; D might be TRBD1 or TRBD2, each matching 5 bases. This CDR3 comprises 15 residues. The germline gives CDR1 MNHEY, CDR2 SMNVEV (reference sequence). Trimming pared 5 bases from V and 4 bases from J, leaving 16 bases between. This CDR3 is CASSATGTRADTQYF. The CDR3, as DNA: TGTGCCAGCAGTGCCACCGGGACGCGAGCAGATACGCAGTATTTT.

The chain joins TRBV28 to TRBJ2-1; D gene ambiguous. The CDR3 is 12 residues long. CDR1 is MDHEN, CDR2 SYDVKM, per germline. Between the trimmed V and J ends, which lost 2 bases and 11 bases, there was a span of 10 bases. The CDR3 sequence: CASSLTVAQQFF. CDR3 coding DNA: TGTGCCAGCAGTTTAACGGTGGCTCAGCAGTTCTTC.

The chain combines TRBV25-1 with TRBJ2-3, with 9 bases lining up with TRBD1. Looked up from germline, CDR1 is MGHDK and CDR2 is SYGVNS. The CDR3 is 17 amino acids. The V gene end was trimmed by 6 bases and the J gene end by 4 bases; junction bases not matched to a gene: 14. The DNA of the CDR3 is TGTGCCAGCAGCCCCACCCCGGGACAGGGAGTCCCAGATACGCAGTATTTT. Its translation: CASSPTPGQGVPDTQYF.

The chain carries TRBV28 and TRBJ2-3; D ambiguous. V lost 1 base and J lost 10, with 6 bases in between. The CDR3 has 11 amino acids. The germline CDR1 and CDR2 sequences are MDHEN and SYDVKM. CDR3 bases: TGTGCCAGCAGTTTATCTCGGGCGCAGTATTTT. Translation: CASSLSRAQYF.

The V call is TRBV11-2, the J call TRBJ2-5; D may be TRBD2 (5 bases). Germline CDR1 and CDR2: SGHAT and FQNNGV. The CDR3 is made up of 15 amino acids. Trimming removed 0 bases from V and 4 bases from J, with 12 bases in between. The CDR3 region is CASSLDSRARETQYF. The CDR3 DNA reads TGTGCCAGCAGCTTAGATTCGAGGGCGAGAGAGACCCAGTACTTC.

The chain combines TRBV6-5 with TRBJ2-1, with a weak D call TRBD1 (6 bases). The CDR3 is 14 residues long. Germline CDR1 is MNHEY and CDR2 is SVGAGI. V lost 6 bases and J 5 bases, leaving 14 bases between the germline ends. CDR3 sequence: CASSKNRVHNEQFF. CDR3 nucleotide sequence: TGTGCCAGCAGCAAGAACAGGGTACACAATGAGCAGTTCTTC.

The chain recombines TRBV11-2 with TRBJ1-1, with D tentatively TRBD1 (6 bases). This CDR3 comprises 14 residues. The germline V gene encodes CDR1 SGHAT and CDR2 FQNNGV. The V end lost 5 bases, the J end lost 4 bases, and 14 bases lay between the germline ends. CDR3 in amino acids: CASSPIEGVTEAFF. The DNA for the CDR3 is TGTGCCAGCAGCCCAATAGAGGGGGTCACTGAAGCTTTCTTT.

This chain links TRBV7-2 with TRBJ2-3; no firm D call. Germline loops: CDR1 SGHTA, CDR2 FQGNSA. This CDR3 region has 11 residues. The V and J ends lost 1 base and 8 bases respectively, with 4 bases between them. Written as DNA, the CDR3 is TGTGCCAGCAGCTTAGTGGGTACGCAGTATTTT. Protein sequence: CASSLVGTQYF.

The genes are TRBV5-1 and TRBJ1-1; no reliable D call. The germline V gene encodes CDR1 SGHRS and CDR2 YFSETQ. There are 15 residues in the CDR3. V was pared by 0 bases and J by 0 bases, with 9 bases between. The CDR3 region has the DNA TGCGCCAGCAGCTTGGGGGTTACCGTGAACACTGAAGCTTTCTTT. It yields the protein CASSLGVTVNTEAFF.

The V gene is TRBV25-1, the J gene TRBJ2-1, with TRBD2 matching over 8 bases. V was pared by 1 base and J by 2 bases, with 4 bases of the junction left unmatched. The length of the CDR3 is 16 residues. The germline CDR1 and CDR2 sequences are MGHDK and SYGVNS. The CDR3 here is CASSEFGAGAYNEQFF. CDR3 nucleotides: TGTGCCAGCAGTGAATTCGGAGCGGGAGCCTACAATGAGCAGTTCTTC.

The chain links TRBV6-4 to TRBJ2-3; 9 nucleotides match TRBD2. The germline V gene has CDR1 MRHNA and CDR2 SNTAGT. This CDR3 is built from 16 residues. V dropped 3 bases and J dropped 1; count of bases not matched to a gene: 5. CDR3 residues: CASSEEASGGTDTQYF. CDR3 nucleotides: TGTGCCAGCAGTGAAGAAGCTAGCGGGGGCACAGATACGCAGTATTTT.

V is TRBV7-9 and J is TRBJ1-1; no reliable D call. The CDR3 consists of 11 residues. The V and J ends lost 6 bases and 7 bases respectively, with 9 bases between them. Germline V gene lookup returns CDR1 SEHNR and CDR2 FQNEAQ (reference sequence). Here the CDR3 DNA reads TGTGCCAGCAGTCTCCCCGATGAAGCTTTCTTT. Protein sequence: CASSLPDEAFF.

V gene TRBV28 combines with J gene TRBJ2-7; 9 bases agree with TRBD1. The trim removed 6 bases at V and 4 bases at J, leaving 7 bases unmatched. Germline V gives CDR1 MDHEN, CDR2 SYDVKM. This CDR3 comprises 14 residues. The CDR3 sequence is CASRRTGVPYEQYV. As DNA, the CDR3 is TGTGCCAGCAGGAGGACAGGGGTCCCTTACGAGCAGTACGTC.

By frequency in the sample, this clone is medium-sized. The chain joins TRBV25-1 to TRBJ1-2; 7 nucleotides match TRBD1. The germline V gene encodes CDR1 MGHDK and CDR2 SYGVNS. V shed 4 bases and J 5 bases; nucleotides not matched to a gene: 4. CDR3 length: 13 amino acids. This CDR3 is CASSVGTAYGYTF. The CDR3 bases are TGTGCCAGCAGTGTAGGGACAGCATATGGCTACACCTTC.

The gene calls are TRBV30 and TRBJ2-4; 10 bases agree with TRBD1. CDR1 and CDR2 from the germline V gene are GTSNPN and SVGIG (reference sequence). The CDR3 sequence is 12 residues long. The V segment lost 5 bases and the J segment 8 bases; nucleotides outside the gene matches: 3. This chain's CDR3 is CAWGQGVDIQYF. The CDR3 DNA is TGTGCCTGGGGACAGGGGGTAGACATTCAGTACTTC.

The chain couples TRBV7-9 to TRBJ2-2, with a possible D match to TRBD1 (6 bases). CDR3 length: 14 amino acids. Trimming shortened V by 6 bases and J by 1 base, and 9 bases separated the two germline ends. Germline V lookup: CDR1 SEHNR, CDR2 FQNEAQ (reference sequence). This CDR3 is CASRKTGNTGELFF. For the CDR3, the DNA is TGTGCCAGCAGGAAGACAGGGAACACCGGGGAGCTGTTTTTT.

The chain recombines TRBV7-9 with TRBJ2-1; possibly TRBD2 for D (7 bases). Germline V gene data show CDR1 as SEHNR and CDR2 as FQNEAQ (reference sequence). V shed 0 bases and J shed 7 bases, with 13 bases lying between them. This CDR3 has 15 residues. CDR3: CASSLAGGPGNEQFF. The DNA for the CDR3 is TGTGCCAGCAGCTTAGCGGGGGGGCCGGGGAATGAGCAGTTCTTC.